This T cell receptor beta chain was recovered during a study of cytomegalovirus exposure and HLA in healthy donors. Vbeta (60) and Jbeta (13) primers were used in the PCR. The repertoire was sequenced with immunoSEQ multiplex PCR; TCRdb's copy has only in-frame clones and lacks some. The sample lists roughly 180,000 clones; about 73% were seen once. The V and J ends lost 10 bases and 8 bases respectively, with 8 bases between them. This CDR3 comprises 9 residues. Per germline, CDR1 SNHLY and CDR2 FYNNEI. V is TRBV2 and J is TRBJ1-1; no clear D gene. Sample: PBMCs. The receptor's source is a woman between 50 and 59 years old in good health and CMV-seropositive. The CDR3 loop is CATPPEAFF. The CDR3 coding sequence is TGTGCCACCCCTCCGGAAGCTTTCTTT.